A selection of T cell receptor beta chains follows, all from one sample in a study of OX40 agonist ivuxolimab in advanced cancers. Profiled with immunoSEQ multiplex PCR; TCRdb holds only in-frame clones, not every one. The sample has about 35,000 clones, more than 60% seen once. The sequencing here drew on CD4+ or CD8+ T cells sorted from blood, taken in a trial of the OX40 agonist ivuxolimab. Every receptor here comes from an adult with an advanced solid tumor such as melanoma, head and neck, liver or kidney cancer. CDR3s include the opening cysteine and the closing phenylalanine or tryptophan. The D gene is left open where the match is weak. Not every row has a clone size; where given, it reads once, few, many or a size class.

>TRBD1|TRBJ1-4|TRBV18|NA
CASSPRVQGEEKLFF
TGTGCCAGCTCACCACGGGTCCAGGGGGAAGAAAAACTGTTTTTT
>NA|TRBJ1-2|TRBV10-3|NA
CAIRDLGGARDGYTF
TGTGCCATCAGGGATTTGGGGGGGGCGCGGGATGGCTACACCTTC
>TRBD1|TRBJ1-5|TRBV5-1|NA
CASSLRDSVSEPQHF
TGCGCCAGCAGCTTGAGGGACAGCGTCAGTGAACCCCAGCATTTT
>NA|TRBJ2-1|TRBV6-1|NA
CASSEELGAYNEQFF
TGTGCCAGCAGTGAAGAGTTGGGAGCTTACAATGAGCAGTTCTTC
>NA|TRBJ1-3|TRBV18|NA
CASHNLGDSGNTIYF
TGTGCCAGCCACAATTTGGGGGACTCTGGAAACACCATATATTTT
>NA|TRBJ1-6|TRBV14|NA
CASSQDGLGYNSPLHF
TGTGCCAGCAGCCAAGATGGGCTAGGGTATAATTCACCCCTCCACTTT
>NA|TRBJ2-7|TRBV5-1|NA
CASSLDGYEQYF
TGCGCCAGCAGCTTGGACGGATACGAGCAGTACTTC
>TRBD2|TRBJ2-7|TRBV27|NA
CASSFHRGGRDYEQYF
TGTGCCAGCAGTTTCCACCGGGGCGGGAGGGATTACGAGCAGTACTTC
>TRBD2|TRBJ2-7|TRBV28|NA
CANRTSGSSYEQYF
TGTGCCAACCGGACTAGCGGGAGCTCCTACGAGCAGTACTTC
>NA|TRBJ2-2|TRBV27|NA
CASGNTGELFF
TGTGCCAGCGGAAACACCGGGGAGCTGTTTTTT
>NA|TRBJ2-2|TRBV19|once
CASNSGNTGELFF
TGTGCCAGTAACTCCGGGAACACCGGGGAGCTGTTTTTT
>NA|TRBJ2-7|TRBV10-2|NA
CASSDYSLDEQYF
TGCGCCAGCAGTGACTACTCATTGGACGAGCAGTACTTC
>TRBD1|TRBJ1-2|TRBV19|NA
CASRLQGAQGYTF
TGTGCCAGTAGGCTACAGGGGGCGCAAGGCTACACCTTC
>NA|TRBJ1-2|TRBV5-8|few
CASSLQIQGGYGYTF
TGTGCCAGCAGCCTTCAGATTCAAGGGGGGTATGGCTACACCTTC
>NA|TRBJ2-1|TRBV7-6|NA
CASSPSGPGRLRGNEQFF
TGTGCCAGCAGCCCGTCGGGACCAGGGAGACTTCGGGGAAATGAGCAGTTCTTC
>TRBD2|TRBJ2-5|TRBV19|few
CASGAGVVETQYF
TGTGCCAGTGGGGCGGGAGTGGTTGAGACCCAGTACTTC
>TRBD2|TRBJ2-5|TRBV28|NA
CASSGLGETQYF
TGTGCCAGCAGTGGACTAGGAGAGACCCAGTACTTC
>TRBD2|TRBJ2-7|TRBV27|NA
CATGPEVAGQKSSYEQYF
TGTGCCACCGGACCCGAGGTAGCGGGCCAAAAGAGCTCCTACGAGCAGTACTTC
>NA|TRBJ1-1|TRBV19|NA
CASSIYGRNTEAFF
TGTGCCAGTAGTATTTATGGGCGGAACACTGAAGCTTTCTTT
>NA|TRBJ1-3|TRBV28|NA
CASSFPFYRAGNTIYF
TGTGCCAGCAGTTTCCCTTTCTACAGGGCTGGAAACACCATATATTTT
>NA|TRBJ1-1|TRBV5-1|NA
CASSWAVNTEAFF
TGCGCCAGCAGCTGGGCGGTGAACACTGAAGCTTTCTTT
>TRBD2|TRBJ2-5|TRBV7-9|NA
CASSLTGTSAQETQYF
TGTGCCAGCAGCTTAACCGGGACTAGCGCCCAAGAGACCCAGTACTTC
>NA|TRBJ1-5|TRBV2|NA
CASSRGGNQPQHF
TGTGCCAGCTCCCGGGGGGGAAATCAGCCCCAGCATTTT
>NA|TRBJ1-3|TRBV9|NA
CASSEAPSGNTIYF
TGTGCCAGCAGCGAGGCGCCCTCTGGAAACACCATATATTTT
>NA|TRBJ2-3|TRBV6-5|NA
CASSYSTGDTQYF
TGTGCCAGCAGTTACTCCACTGGAGATACGCAGTATTTT
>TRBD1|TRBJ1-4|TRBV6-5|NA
CASRTGRSNEKLFF
TGTGCCAGCAGGACAGGGAGGAGTAATGAAAAACTGTTTTTT
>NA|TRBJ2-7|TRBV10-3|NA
CAISEGTGTPYEQYF
TGTGCCATCAGTGAAGGAACAGGGACCCCCTACGAGCAGTACTTC
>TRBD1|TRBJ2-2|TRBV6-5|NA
CASRKGQGDTGELFF
TGTGCCAGCAGGAAGGGACAGGGTGATACCGGGGAGCTGTTTTTT
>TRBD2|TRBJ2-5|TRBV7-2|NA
CASSPRAGAQETQYF
TGTGCCAGCAGCCCCCGAGCGGGAGCCCAAGAGACCCAGTACTTC
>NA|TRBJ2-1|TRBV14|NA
CASSHPRERVNEQFF
TGTGCCAGCAGCCACCCACGGGAGAGGGTCAATGAGCAGTTCTTC
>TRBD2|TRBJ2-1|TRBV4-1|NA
CASSQDRSGSNDEQFF
TGCGCCAGCAGCCAAGATAGGAGCGGGAGCAACGATGAGCAGTTCTTC
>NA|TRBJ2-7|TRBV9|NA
CASSVTWTDSYEQYF
TGTGCCAGCAGCGTTACCTGGACGGACTCCTACGAGCAGTACTTC
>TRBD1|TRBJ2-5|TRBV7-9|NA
CASSSYGDRGQETQYF
TGTGCCAGCAGCTCGTACGGGGACAGGGGGCAAGAGACCCAGTACTTC
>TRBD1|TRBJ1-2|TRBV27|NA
CATSPGQGRSSGYTF
TGTGCCACCTCTCCGGGACAGGGGAGGTCAAGCGGCTACACCTTC
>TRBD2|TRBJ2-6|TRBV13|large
CASSGGGLQANVLTF
TGTGCCAGCAGCGGCGGGGGGTTGCAGGCCAACGTCCTGACTTTC
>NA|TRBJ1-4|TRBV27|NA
CASSSRRGGAEKLFF
TGTGCCAGCAGTTCCCGACGGGGCGGGGCTGAAAAACTGTTTTTT
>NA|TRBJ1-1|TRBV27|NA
CASSSQGNTEAFF
TGTGCCAGCAGTTCACAGGGAAACACTGAAGCTTTCTTT
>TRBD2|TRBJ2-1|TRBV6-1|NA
CASSGVASGSNEQFF
TGTGCCAGCAGTGGGGTTGCTAGCGGGAGTAATGAGCAGTTCTTC
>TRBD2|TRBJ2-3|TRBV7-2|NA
CASSFGLATDTQYF
TGTGCCAGCAGCTTTGGACTAGCCACAGATACGCAGTATTTT
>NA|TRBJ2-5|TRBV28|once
CASRLPGAETQYF
TGTGCCAGCAGACTCCCTGGGGCGGAGACCCAGTACTTC
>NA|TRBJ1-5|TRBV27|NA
CASSLLSNQPQHF
TGTGCCAGCAGTTTACTGAGCAATCAGCCCCAGCATTTT
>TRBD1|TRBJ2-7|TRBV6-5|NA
CASSNDRGPYEQYF
TGTGCCAGCAGTAATGACAGGGGCCCCTACGAGCAGTACTTC
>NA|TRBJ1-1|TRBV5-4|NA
CASREARGTEAFF
TGTGCCAGCAGGGAAGCCAGGGGCACTGAAGCTTTCTTT
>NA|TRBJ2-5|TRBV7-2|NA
CASSGGVLRETQYF
TGTGCCAGCAGCGGGGGCGTGCTCCGGGAGACCCAGTACTTC
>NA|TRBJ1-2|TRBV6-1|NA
CASSERFGSGRNYGYTF
TGTGCCAGCAGTGAACGGTTTGGGAGTGGACGAAACTATGGCTACACCTTC
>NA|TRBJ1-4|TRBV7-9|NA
CASSYGRGEEKLFF
TGTGCCAGCAGTTACGGACGAGGGGAGGAAAAACTGTTTTTT
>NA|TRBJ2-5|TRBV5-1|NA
CASSLVAGTAQETQYF
TGCGCCAGCAGCTTGGTGGCTGGGACGGCCCAAGAGACCCAGTACTTC
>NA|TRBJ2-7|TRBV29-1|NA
CSAEHAYSYEQYF
TGCAGCGCTGAGCACGCATACTCCTACGAGCAGTACTTC